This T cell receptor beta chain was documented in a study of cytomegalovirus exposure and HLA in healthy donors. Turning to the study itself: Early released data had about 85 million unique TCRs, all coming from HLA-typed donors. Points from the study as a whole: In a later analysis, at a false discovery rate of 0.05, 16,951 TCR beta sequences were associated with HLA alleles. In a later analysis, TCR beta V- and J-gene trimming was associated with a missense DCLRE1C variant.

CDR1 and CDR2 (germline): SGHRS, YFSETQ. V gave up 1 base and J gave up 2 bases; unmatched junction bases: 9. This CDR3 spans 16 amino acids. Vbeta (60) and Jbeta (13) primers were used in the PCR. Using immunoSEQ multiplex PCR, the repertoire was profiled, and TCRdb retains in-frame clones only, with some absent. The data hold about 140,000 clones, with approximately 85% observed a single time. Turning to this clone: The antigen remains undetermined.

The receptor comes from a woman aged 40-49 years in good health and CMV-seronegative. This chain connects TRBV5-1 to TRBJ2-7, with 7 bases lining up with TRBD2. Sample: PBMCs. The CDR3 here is CASSLRLADLTYEQYF. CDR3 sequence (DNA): TGCGCCAGCAGCTTGCGGCTAGCGGACCTCACCTACGAGCAGTACTTC.